The rows below give T cell receptor beta chains drawn from one sample of a study of identifying expanded T cells in peripheral blood. Only in-frame clones appear in the TCRdb table, and some are missing; sequencing was by immunoSEQ multiplex PCR. The profile shows tens of thousands of clones, 84% of them singletons. The sample was blood. These receptors were taken from a person between 18 and 69 years old in good health. CDR3s include the opening cysteine and the closing phenylalanine or tryptophan. D genes are given only for firm matches. Not all rows give a size; the values are once, few, many and, for expanded clones, a class.

D gene	clone size	V gene	J gene	CDR3 protein	CDR3 DNA
.	.	TRBV14	TRBJ2-1	CASSLKNEQFF	TGTGCCAGCAGCCTAAAGAATGAGCAGTTCTTC
TRBD2	.	TRBV6-5	TRBJ2-7	CASSLSGRRAYEQYF	TGTGCCAGCAGTCTTAGCGGGAGGAGGGCCTACGAGCAGTACTTC
.	.	TRBV4-1	TRBJ1-4	CASSFGGEKLFF	TGCGCCAGCAGTTTCGGTGGTGAAAAACTGTTTTTT
.	.	TRBV13	TRBJ2-4	CATGVRAKNIQYF	TGTGCCACCGGGGTCCGAGCCAAAAACATTCAGTACTTC
.	.	TRBV6-4	TRBJ2-1	CASSDGQASSYNEQFF	TGTGCCAGCAGTGACGGCCAAGCGAGCTCCTACAATGAGCAGTTCTTC
.	.	TRBV4-3	TRBJ2-3	CASSQSGPADTQYF	TGCGCCAGCAGCCAATCCGGGCCGGCGGATACGCAGTATTTT
TRBD2	.	TRBV9	TRBJ2-3	CASSTSGRTDTQYF	TGTGCCAGCAGCACTAGCGGGCGCACAGATACGCAGTATTTT
TRBD2	.	TRBV6-5	TRBJ2-7	CASSILAGDYEQYF	TGTGCCAGCAGTATTCTAGCGGGAGACTACGAGCAGTACTTC
TRBD1	.	TRBV27	TRBJ2-2	CASSVDRDTGELFF	TGTGCCAGCAGTGTGGACAGGGATACCGGGGAGCTGTTTTTT
.	.	TRBV10-3	TRBJ2-3	CATTDLAGTDTQYF	TGTGCCACCACAGACTTAGCTGGCACAGATACGCAGTATTTT
.	many	TRBV2	TRBJ1-2	CASGRDNYYGYTF	TGTGCCAGCGGCCGGGACAACTACTATGGCTACACCTTC
TRBD2	once	TRBV9	TRBJ2-2	CASSVAPSGRELFF	TGTGCCAGCAGCGTAGCCCCTAGCGGGAGGGAGCTGTTTTTT
.	.	TRBV19	TRBJ1-4	CASSMGTANEKLFF	TGTGCCAGTAGTATGGGAACAGCAAATGAAAAACTGTTTTTT
TRBD1	.	TRBV7-2	TRBJ2-7	CASSFGQVSHEQYF	TGTGCCAGCAGCTTCGGACAGGTCTCCCACGAGCAGTACTTC
TRBD2	.	TRBV7-9	TRBJ2-7	CASSFGTSNEQYF	TGTGCCAGCAGCTTCGGGACTAGCAACGAGCAGTACTTC
.	.	TRBV19	TRBJ1-1	CASSMARQGTEAFF	TGTGCCAGTAGTATGGCTCGTCAGGGCACTGAAGCTTTCTTT
TRBD2	.	TRBV6-6	TRBJ2-1	CASSYGGRSSYNEQFF	TGTGCCAGCAGTTACGGCGGGAGGAGCTCCTACAATGAGCAGTTCTTC
TRBD2	.	TRBV19	TRBJ2-2	CASSSSGEGPGELFF	TGTGCCAGTTCCTCTAGCGGCGAAGGCCCCGGGGAGCTGTTTTTT
.	.	TRBV6-5	TRBJ1-2	CASSYANRATTF	TGTGCCAGCAGTTACGCGAATCGGGCTACAACCTTC
.	.	TRBV13	TRBJ2-1	CASSPSLTESPYNEQFF	TGTGCCAGCAGCCCCTCGTTGACAGAAAGCCCCTACAATGAGCAGTTCTTC
.	few	TRBV15	TRBJ2-2	CATRGSNTGELFF	TGTGCCACCCGAGGGTCGAACACCGGGGAGCTGTTTTTT
.	.	TRBV7-9	TRBJ2-7	CASSLAPYYEQYF	TGTGCCAGCAGCTTGGCCCCCTACTACGAGCAGTACTTC
.	.	TRBV7-2	TRBJ2-3	CASSTPGTDTQYF	TGTGCCAGCAGCACTCCCGGCACAGATACGCAGTATTTT
.	few	TRBV28	TRBJ2-1	CASRETGAGAYNEQFF	TGTGCCAGCAGGGAGACGGGGGCGGGAGCCTACAATGAGCAGTTCTTC
.	.	TRBV19	TRBJ2-6	CASSISTGGANVLTF	TGTGCCAGTAGTATAAGTACAGGAGGGGCCAACGTCCTGACTTTC
TRBD2	.	TRBV7-3	TRBJ2-1	CASSLWGTKSSYNEQFF	TGTGCCAGCAGCTTATGGGGGACTAAGAGCTCCTACAATGAGCAGTTCTTC
TRBD1	.	TRBV25-1	TRBJ2-5	CASRKTGNQETQYF	TGTGCCAGCAGAAAGACAGGGAATCAAGAGACCCAGTACTTC
TRBD2	once	TRBV4-1	TRBJ2-1	CASSPQKPGTSVSYNEQFF	TGCGCCAGCAGCCCCCAAAAACCCGGGACTAGCGTCTCCTACAATGAGCAGTTCTTC
.	.	TRBV9	TRBJ2-3	CASAGGDTQYF	TGTGCCAGCGCCGGAGGCGATACGCAGTATTTT
.	.	TRBV28	TRBJ1-2	CASSWDIVRGYTF	TGTGCCAGCAGTTGGGACATTGTGAGAGGCTACACCTTC
.	.	TRBV7-2	TRBJ2-1	CASSLGVSNEQFF	TGTGCCAGCAGCTTAGGCGTAAGCAATGAGCAGTTCTTC
.	.	TRBV5-4	TRBJ2-6	CASTPSGNSGANVLTF	TGTGCCAGCACCCCTTCAGGGAACTCTGGGGCCAACGTCCTGACTTTC
TRBD2	once	TRBV6-5	TRBJ2-7	CASSPDGGRIYEQYF	TGTGCCAGCAGTCCCGATGGCGGGAGAATCTACGAGCAGTACTTC
TRBD2	.	TRBV25-1	TRBJ2-7	CASSEGGVSDGEGYEQYF	TGTGCCAGCAGTGAGGGAGGGGTGTCTGACGGCGAGGGGTACGAGCAGTACTTC
.	.	TRBV7-9	TRBJ1-2	CASSPGTGVGGYTF	TGTGCCAGCAGCCCCGGGACTGGAGTCGGGGGCTACACCTTC
.	.	TRBV28	TRBJ1-2	CASLDGGGYTF	TGTGCTAGCCTCGACGGGGGTGGCTACACCTTC
TRBD2	once	TRBV2	TRBJ2-5	CAGLNGGRAKETQYF	TGTGCCGGACTGAATGGCGGGAGGGCAAAAGAGACCCAGTACTTC
.	.	TRBV21-1	TRBJ2-7	CASSKGKRDGTDDSYEQYF	TGTGCCAGCAGCAAAGGTAAGCGAGACGGGACGGACGATTCCTACGAGCAGTACTTC
TRBD2	.	TRBV9	TRBJ2-2	CASSGGLAGFTGELFF	TGTGCCAGCAGCGGGGGACTAGCGGGATTCACCGGGGAGCTGTTTTTT
.	.	TRBV29-1	TRBJ2-3	CSVEARVLGGDTQYF	TGCAGCGTTGAAGCTCGGGTTCTCGGGGGAGATACGCAGTATTTT
.	once	TRBV5-6	TRBJ1-4	CASSRQGGTEKLFF	TGTGCCAGCAGCAGACAAGGGGGTACTGAAAAACTGTTTTTT
TRBD1	.	TRBV7-9	TRBJ2-7	CASSLALGTVSEQYF	TGTGCCAGCAGCTTAGCGCTGGGGACAGTCTCCGAGCAGTACTTC
TRBD2	.	TRBV4-2	TRBJ2-5	CARNLQGTSGSGEAQYF	TGTGCCAGAAATTTACAAGGGACTAGCGGGAGTGGAGAGGCCCAGTACTTC
TRBD1	.	TRBV7-2	TRBJ1-5	CASSLGTGENQPQHF	TGTGCCAGCAGCTTAGGGACAGGGGAAAATCAGCCCCAGCATTTT
.	.	TRBV4-3	TRBJ1-4	CASSQEGITNEKLFF	TGCGCCAGCAGCCAAGAGGGGATTACTAATGAAAAACTGTTTTTT
TRBD2	.	TRBV27	TRBJ2-2	CAAGLAGGYGELFF	TGTGCCGCTGGACTAGCGGGAGGGTACGGGGAGCTGTTTTTT
TRBD2	few	TRBV2	TRBJ2-7	CASSDLAGTSGTEQYF	TGTGCCAGCAGTGACCTGGCCGGGACTAGCGGGACTGAGCAGTACTTC
TRBD1	.	TRBV7-9	TRBJ1-4	CASSFEQGGNEKLFF	TGTGCCAGCAGCTTCGAACAGGGGGGGAATGAAAAACTGTTTTTT
.	.	TRBV11-2	TRBJ1-3	CASSLEGYTTGNTIYF	TGTGCCAGCAGCTTAGAGGGATACACTACTGGAAACACCATATATTTT
.	.	TRBV5-5	TRBJ2-5	CASSLLGGQETQYF	TGTGCCAGCAGCTTACTGGGGGGACAAGAGACCCAGTACTTC
.	.	TRBV30	TRBJ2-1	CAWTRDIVNEQFF	TGTGCCTGGACCCGGGACATCGTCAATGAGCAGTTCTTC